This passage covers 8 T cell receptor beta chains from one sample sequenced in a study of shared clonotypes between healthy human individuals. TCRdb's table, derived via immunoSEQ multiplex PCR, lists solely in-frame clones and lacks some. The sample has just over 2,000,000 clones, roughly 94% seen once; the top ten hold about 0.13%. Specimen: naive CD4+ T cells sorted from blood. Subset reported: CD45RA+ positively selected. The source of these receptors is a man between 18 and 35 years old in good health.

The chain recombines TRBV5-6 with TRBJ2-1, with 13 bases identical to TRBD2. Germline loops: CDR1 SGHDT, CDR2 YYEEEE. With V trimmed by 3 bases and J by 6 bases, 6 bases remained unmatched. The CDR3 contains 16 residues. The CDR3 coding sequence is TGTGCCAGCAGCTGGAAGACTAGCGGGAGGTCCAATGAGCAGTTCTTC. Its protein product is CASSWKTSGRSNEQFF.

The chain is built from TRBV7-9 and TRBJ1-2, with 9 bases lining up with TRBD1. Germline-derived CDR1 and CDR2 are SEHNR and FQNEAQ (reference sequence). Trimming cost V 5 bases and J 8 bases; bases outside gene matches: 12. CDR3 length equals 15 residues. The CDR3 DNA sequence: TGTGCCAGCAGCGCCCACGCGGGACAGGGTCACGGCTACACCTTC. This translates into CASSAHAGQGHGYTF.

The chain couples TRBV5-1 to TRBJ2-7; tentative D call: TRBD2 (7 bases). V lost 5 bases and J 0 bases, leaving 15 bases between the germline ends. CDR3 length: 15 amino acids. Germline lookup yields CDR1 SGHRS and CDR2 YFSETQ. The CDR3 region is CASRTGGGSSYEQYF. CDR3 bases: TGCGCCAGCAGAACCGGGGGCGGGAGCTCCTACGAGCAGTACTTC.

This clone was picked up one time. At the DNA level, this CDR3 is encoded by other sequences in the same sample as well. V is TRBV5-1 and J is TRBJ1-6, with D perhaps TRBD1 (5 bases). Trimming removed 1 base at V and 7 bases at J, with 6 bases between. CDR3 length: 13 amino acids. Germline CDR1 SGHRS, CDR2 YFSETQ. CDR3 region: CASSLSGNSPLHF. The CDR3 region has the DNA TGCGCCAGCAGCTTGTCAGGGAATTCACCCCTCCACTTT.

The chain is built from TRBV11-2 and TRBJ2-7; 10 bases agree with TRBD2. The V segment lost 6 bases and the J segment 2 bases; nucleotides outside the gene matches: 7. The CDR3 contains 15 residues. Germline CDR1 reads SGHAT; CDR2 reads FQNNGV. DNA for the CDR3: TGTGCCAGCAGGCGGACTAGCGGTTACCCCTACGAGCAGTACTTC. Residues: CASRRTSGYPYEQYF.

A remark on this clone: A much larger clone lies a single base off, so this may be a read error. Other DNA sequences within the sample encode an identical CDR3. V is TRBV11-2 and J is TRBJ1-1, with TRBD1 identical over 7 bases. The CDR3 is 14 residues long. CDR1 SGHAT and CDR2 FQNNGV come from the germline V gene. The J segment lost 0 bases and the V segment lost 3 bases, leaving 1 base of the junction unmatched. In DNA form, the CDR3 reads TGTGCCAGCAGCTTCACAGGGGTGAACACTGAAGCTTTCTTT. It encodes CASSFTGVNTEAFF.

V usage is TRBV5-1 and J usage is TRBJ2-2; a possible D gene is TRBD2 (6 bases). V dropped 3 bases and J dropped 4 bases, with 16 bases sitting between them. This CDR3 is 16 amino acids long. Germline V gene sequence: CDR1 SGHRS, CDR2 YFSETQ. CDR3 loop: CASSYGTGGTTGELFF. The CDR3 DNA follows: TGCGCCAGCAGCTACGGGACCGGCGGGACCACCGGGGAGCTGTTTTTT.

This clone appeared a single time. The same CDR3 is also encoded by other DNA sequences in this sample. The V call is TRBV5-1, the J call TRBJ2-3, with 10 nucleotides matching TRBD2. Trimming cost V 0 bases and J 6 bases; bases outside gene matches: 1. The CDR3 runs to 14 residues. Germline loops: CDR1 SGHRS, CDR2 YFSETQ. CDR3 DNA: TGCGCCAGCAGCTTGGGTAGCGGGAGGGATACGCAGTATTTT. Its protein is CASSLGSGRDTQYF. The entire variable domain, with the rest obtained from reference TRBV5-1 and TRBJ2-3, is as follows: KAGVTQTPRYLIKTRGQQVTLSCSPISGHRSVSWYQQTPGQGLQFLFEYFSETQRNKGNFPGRFSGRQFSNSRSEMNVSTLELGDSALYLCASSLGSGRDTQYFGPGTRLTVL.